This T cell receptor (beta chain) was sequenced during a study of shared T cell receptors in the human thymus. TCRdb keeps only in-frame clones here, not all; method: immunoSEQ multiplex PCR. The repertoire includes around 730,000 clones, 80% to 90% of them detected once, and 0.0095% to 0.013% sits in the top ten. CDR1 is MNHNY and CDR2 is SVGAGI in the germline V gene (reference sequence). CDR3 length: 15 amino acids. The V and J ends lost 2 bases and 3 bases respectively, with 14 bases between them. These records were also assigned to another study, of human thymus T cells. That paper notes: Resections removed during corrective heart surgery provided the thymus tissue used. The related literature has documented a marked overlap of thymic repertoires among unrelated individuals.

The chain couples TRBV6-6 to TRBJ2-7; D possibly corresponds to TRBD1 (6 bases). Source material: thymocytes. This receptor was taken from a girl under three years old with a congenital heart defect. For the CDR3, the DNA is TGTGCCAGCAGTTACCTCCTCGACAGGCGCTACGAGCAGTACTTC. It specifies CASSYLLDRRYEQYF.